The 15 T cell receptor beta chains presented below share a single source sample, sequenced in a study of shared clonotypes between healthy human individuals. Here immunoSEQ multiplex PCR was the method, and the copy in TCRdb shows in-frame clones only, minus some. The profile shows under 1,100,000 clones, about three quarters of them singletons. Sequencing was performed on memory CD4+ T cells sorted from blood. Subset: CD45RA-negative fraction. These receptors were taken from a man between 18 and 35 years old in good health.

V and J are TRBV5-6 and TRBJ1-2, with 9 nucleotides matching TRBD1. The trim removed 3 bases at V and 4 bases at J, leaving 7 bases unmatched. Germline V CDR1 and CDR2: SGHDT, YYEEEE. The CDR3 extends over 15 amino acids. Here the CDR3 DNA reads TGTGCCAGCAGCTACGGGACAGGGAAGTTCTATGGCTACACCTTC. It codes for CASSYGTGKFYGYTF.

This CDR3 reads CASSGSAGELFF. In nucleotides, the CDR3 is TGTGCCAGCAGTGGGTCAGCCGGGGAGCTGTTTTTT. The genes are TRBV2 and TRBJ2-2; D not certain. Germline CDR1 SNHLY, CDR2 FYNNEI. V was pared by 4 bases and J by 6 bases, with 6 bases between. This CDR3 is 12 amino acids long. Filled out from reference TRBV2 and TRBJ2-2, the complete variable domain reads EPEVTQTPSHQVTQMGQEVILRCVPISNHLYFYWYRQILGQKVEFLVSFYNNEISEKSEIFDDQFSVERPDGSNFTLKIRSTKLEDSAMYFCASSGSAGELFFGEGSRLTVL.

The chain recombines TRBV5-4 with TRBJ1-2; 7 bases map to TRBD1. With 4 bases clipped from V and 4 bases from J, the junction kept 7 bases outside the gene matches. This CDR3 is 14 amino acids long. CDR1 is SGHNT, CDR2 YYREEE, per germline (reference sequence). CDR3 sequence (DNA): TGTGCCAGCAGCCTACAGACAGGGACCTATGGCTACACCTTC. Translation gives CASSLQTGTYGYTF.

The chain uses TRBV11-2 and TRBJ1-4, with D possibly TRBD1 on 5 matching bases. Germline values: CDR1 SGHAT, CDR2 FQNNGV. The germline V and J ends were trimmed by 1 base and 1 base, with 10 bases remaining between them. The CDR3 runs 16 residues. The DNA of the CDR3 is TGTGCCAGCAGCTTAGGGTCGGGGGGAACTAATGAAAAACTGTTTTTT. It encodes CASSLGSGGTNEKLFF.

This clone was detected once. The CDR3 sequence: CASSRRVAGSNEQFF. The CDR3 DNA reads TGTGCCAGCAGCCGACGGGTAGCGGGAAGCAATGAGCAGTTCTTC. The chain has TRBV6-5 and TRBJ2-1; 8 bases line up with TRBD2. This CDR3 is built from 15 residues. V gave up 6 bases and J gave up 6 bases; unmatched junction bases: 10. Germline CDR1 MNHEY, CDR2 SVGAGI.

The rearrangement links TRBV7-8 to TRBJ1-2, with 12 bases identical to TRBD1. The germline V gene has CDR1 SGHVS and CDR2 FQNEAQ. This CDR3 contains 14 residues. Losses at the gene ends were 4 bases for V and 7 bases for J; bases not matched to a gene: 4. Here the CDR3 DNA reads TGTGCCAGCAGCTGGGACAGGGGGCGAAGTGGCTACACCTTC. It codes for CASSWDRGRSGYTF.

The chain is built from TRBV10-3 and TRBJ2-1; 7 nucleotides agree with TRBD1. This CDR3 has 15 amino acids. Germline V CDR1 and CDR2: ENHRY, SYGVKD. After removal of 6 bases from V and 6 bases from J, the junction contained 11 bases not matched to a gene. CDR3 sequence: CAIREITGARNEQFF. In nucleotides, the CDR3 is TGTGCCATCAGGGAAATCACAGGGGCACGCAATGAGCAGTTCTTC.

The chain carries TRBV30 and TRBJ2-7; D may match TRBD1 or TRBD2 (5 bases each). The length of the CDR3 is 11 residues. The germline CDR1 and CDR2 sequences are GTSNPN and SVGIG (reference sequence). V was cut by 4 bases and J by 5 bases, with 9 bases left in between. CDR3 residues: CAWNWGNEQYF. For the CDR3, the DNA is TGTGCCTGGAATTGGGGGAACGAGCAGTACTTC.

V and J are TRBV6-6 and TRBJ1-2, with a weak D call TRBD1 (5 bases). Trimming removed 2 bases from V and 7 bases from J, with 8 bases in between. The CDR3 spans 12 residues. Germline V CDR1 and CDR2: MNHNY, SVGAGI (reference sequence). The CDR3 DNA is TGTGCCAGCAGTTACAGTCAGGGTGGCTACACCTTC. This translates into CASSYSQGGYTF.

As to this clone: This may arise from a read error, as a much more abundant clone is one base away. This specimen includes other DNA sequences encoding the same CDR3. This chain connects TRBV11-2 to TRBJ2-5; D is possibly TRBD2 (5 bases). The V gene lost 0 bases and the J gene lost 7 bases, with 6 bases spanning the gap. Germline V CDR1 and CDR2: SGHAT, FQNNGV. The CDR3 has 12 residues. The CDR3 DNA reads TGTGCCAGCAGCTTAGATCGGGGGACCCAGTACTTC. It specifies CASSLDRGTQYF.

The chain combines TRBV15 with TRBJ2-7; D ambiguous. Trimming cost V 0 bases and J 7 bases, with 10 bases left between them. Germline V gene data show CDR1 as LNHNV and CDR2 as YYDKDF (reference sequence). The CDR3 loop spans 13 amino acids. CDR3 nucleotides: TGTGCCACCAGCAGAGACGGCTTCCGGGAGCAGTACTTC. It is translated as CATSRDGFREQYF.

This sequence joins TRBV30 and TRBJ1-6; D is perhaps TRBD1 (5 bases). With 3 bases removed from V and 6 bases from J, the gap between germline ends came to 12 bases. This CDR3 is built from 14 residues. From germline, CDR1 is GTSNPN and CDR2 SVGIG (reference sequence). The CDR3 protein is CAWRGDGPNSPLHF. Here the CDR3 DNA reads TGTGCCTGGAGAGGGGACGGACCTAATTCACCCCTCCACTTT.

Only a few counts were recorded for this clone. The chain has TRBV5-1 and TRBJ2-7; D is undetermined. This CDR3 spans 16 amino acids. CDR1 and CDR2 (germline): SGHRS, YFSETQ. V lost 3 bases and J lost 2, with 18 bases in between. CDR3 DNA: TGCGCCAGCAGCTCGCATAAACCCCCTTACACCTACGAGCAGTACTTC. Protein product: CASSSHKPPYTYEQYF.

The chain couples TRBV4-1 to TRBJ2-6; D not certain. The V and J ends lost 7 bases and 0 bases respectively, with 16 bases between them. From germline, CDR1 is MGHRA and CDR2 YSYEKL. The CDR3 extends over 17 amino acids. CDR3 bases: TGCGCCAGCAATAATGCTGGGCAGAACTCTGGGGCCAACGTCCTGACTTTC. This gives the protein CASNNAGQNSGANVLTF.

The V and J genes are TRBV28 and TRBJ1-1, with a weak D call TRBD1 (6 bases). The CDR3 sequence is 15 residues long. Trimming took off 7 bases at V and 1 base at J, with 16 bases between the two ends. Germline CDR1 and CDR2: MDHEN and SYDVKM. CDR3 amino acids: CASTPAGGGNTEAFF. The DNA of the CDR3 is TGTGCCAGCACCCCGGCGGGGGGCGGGAACACTGAAGCTTTCTTT.